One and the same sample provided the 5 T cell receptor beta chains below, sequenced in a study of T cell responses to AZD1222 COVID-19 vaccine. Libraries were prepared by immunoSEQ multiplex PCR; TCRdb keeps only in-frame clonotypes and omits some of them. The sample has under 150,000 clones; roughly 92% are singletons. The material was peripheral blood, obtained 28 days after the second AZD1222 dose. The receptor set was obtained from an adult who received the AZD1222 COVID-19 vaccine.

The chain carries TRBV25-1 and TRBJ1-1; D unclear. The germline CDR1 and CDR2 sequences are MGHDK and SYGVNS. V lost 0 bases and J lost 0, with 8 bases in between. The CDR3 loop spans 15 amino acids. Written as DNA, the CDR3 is TGTGCCAGCAGTGAATACGGCAACATGAACACTGAAGCTTTCTTT. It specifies CASSEYGNMNTEAFF.

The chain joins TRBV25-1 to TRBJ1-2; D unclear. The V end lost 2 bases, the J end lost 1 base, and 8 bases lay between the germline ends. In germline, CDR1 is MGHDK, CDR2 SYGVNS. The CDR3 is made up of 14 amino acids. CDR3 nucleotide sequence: TGTGCCAGCAGTGAACCTGACGGTAACTATGGCTACACCTTC. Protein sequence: CASSEPDGNYGYTF.

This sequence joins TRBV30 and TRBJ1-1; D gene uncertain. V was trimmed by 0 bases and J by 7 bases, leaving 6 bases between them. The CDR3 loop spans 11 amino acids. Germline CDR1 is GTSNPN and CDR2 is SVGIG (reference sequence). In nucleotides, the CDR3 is TGTGCCTGGAGTGTGACGGTTGAAGCTTTCTTT. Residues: CAWSVTVEAFF.

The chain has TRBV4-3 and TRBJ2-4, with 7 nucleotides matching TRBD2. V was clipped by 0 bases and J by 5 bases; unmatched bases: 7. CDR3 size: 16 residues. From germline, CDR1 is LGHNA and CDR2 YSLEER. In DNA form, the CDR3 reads TGCGCCAGCAGCCAAGAAAGGAGCGGGGTCCAAAACATTCAGTACTTC. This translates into CASSQERSGVQNIQYF.

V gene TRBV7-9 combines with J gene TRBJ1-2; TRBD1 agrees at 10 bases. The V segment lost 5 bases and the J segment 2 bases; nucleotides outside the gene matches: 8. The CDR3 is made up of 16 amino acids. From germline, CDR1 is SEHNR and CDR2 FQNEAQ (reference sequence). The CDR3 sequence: CASSKAGTGENYGYTF. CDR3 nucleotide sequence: TGTGCCAGCAGCAAAGCCGGGACAGGGGAAAACTATGGCTACACCTTC.